This T cell receptor (beta chain) was profiled in a study of graft-versus-host responses after intestinal transplantation. TCRdb's table, derived via immunoSEQ multiplex PCR, lists solely in-frame clones and lacks some. Of about 14,000 clones listed, approximately 40% are singletons. The CDR3 sequence is 16 residues long. CDR1 and CDR2 (germline): SGHTA, FQGNSA. The junction had 5 bases not matched to a gene; V was cut back by 1 base and J by 2 bases. The sequence came from a human patient who received an intestinal transplant. The J gene is TRBJ1-5, the V gene TRBV7-2; 7 bases match TRBD1. The starting material was alloreactive CD4+ T cells from a mixed lymphocyte reaction culture, obtained before intestinal transplant. The subset denotes: CFSE-low proliferating T cells sorted from approximately six-day pre-transplant mixed lymphocyte reaction (GvH or HvG direction). The CDR3 reads CASSLVRTGGNQPQHF. In nucleotides, the CDR3 is TGTGCCAGCAGCTTAGTTCGAACAGGGGGCAATCAGCCCCAGCATTTT.